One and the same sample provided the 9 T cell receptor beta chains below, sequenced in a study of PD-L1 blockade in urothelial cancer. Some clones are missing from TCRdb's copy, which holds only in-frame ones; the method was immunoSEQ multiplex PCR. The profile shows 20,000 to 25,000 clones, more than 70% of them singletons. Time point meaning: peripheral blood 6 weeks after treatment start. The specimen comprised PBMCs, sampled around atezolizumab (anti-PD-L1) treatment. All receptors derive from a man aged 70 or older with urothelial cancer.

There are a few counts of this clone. For the CDR3, the DNA is TGCGCCAGCAGCCCCGGGACAGGGAACTATGGCTACACCTTC. Translation gives CASSPGTGNYGYTF. The chain uses TRBV5-1 and TRBJ1-2; TRBD1 matches at 9 bases. Unmatched junction bases numbered 3, after V lost 4 bases and J lost 2 bases. The CDR3 loop spans 14 amino acids. Per germline, CDR1 SGHRS and CDR2 YFSETQ.

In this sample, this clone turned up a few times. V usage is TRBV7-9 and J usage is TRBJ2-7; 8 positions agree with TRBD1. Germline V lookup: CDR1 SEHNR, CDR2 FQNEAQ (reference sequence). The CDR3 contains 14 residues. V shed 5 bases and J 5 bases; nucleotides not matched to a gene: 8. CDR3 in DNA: TGTGCCAGCAGCCCCGAGACAGGGGTCCACGAGCAGTACTTC. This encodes CASSPETGVHEQYF.

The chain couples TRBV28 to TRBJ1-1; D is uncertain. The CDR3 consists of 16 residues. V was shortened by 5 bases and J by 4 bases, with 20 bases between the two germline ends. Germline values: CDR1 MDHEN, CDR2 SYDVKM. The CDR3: CASSLSDGNHFTEAFF. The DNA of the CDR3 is TGTGCCAGCAGTCTCTCCGACGGGAACCACTTCACTGAAGCTTTCTTT.

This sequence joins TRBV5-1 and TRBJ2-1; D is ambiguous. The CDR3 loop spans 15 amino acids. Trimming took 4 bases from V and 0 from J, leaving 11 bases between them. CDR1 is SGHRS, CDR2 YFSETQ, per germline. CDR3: CASSLAVNSYNEQFF. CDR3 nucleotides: TGCGCCAGCAGCCTGGCAGTTAACTCCTACAATGAGCAGTTCTTC.

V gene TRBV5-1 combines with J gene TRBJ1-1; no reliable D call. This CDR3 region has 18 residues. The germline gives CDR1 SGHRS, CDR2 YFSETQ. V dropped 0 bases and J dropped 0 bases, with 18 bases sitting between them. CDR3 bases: TGCGCCAGCAGCTTGGATGGCCCCGCGGGTCCGATGAACACTGAAGCTTTCTTT. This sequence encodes CASSLDGPAGPMNTEAFF.

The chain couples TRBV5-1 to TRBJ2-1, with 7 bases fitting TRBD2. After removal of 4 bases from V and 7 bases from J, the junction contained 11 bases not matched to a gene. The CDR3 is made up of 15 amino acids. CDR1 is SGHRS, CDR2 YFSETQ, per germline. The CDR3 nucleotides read TGCGCCAGCAGCCAATCTAGCGGCTCAAAAAATGAGCAGTTCTTC. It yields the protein CASSQSSGSKNEQFF.

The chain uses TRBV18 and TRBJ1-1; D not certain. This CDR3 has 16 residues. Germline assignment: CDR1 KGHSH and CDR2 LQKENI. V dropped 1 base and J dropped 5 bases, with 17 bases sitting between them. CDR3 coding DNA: TGTGCCAGCTCACCACAGGGAGCGATGTCGCGAACTGAAGCTTTCTTT. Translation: CASSPQGAMSRTEAFF.

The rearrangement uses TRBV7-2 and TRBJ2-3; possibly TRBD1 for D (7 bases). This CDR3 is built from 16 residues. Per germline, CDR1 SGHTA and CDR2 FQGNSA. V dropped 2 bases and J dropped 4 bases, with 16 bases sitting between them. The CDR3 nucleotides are TGTGCCAGCAGCTTAAAGGGGGCGGGGTTTGCAGATACGCAGTATTTT. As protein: CASSLKGAGFADTQYF.

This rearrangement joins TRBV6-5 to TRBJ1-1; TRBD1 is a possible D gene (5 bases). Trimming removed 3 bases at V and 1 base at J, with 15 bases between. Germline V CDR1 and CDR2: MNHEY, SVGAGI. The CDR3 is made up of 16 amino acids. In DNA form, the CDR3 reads TGTGCCAGCAGTTATCGGGACTCTCGGAGGAACACTGAAGCTTTCTTT. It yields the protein CASSYRDSRRNTEAFF.